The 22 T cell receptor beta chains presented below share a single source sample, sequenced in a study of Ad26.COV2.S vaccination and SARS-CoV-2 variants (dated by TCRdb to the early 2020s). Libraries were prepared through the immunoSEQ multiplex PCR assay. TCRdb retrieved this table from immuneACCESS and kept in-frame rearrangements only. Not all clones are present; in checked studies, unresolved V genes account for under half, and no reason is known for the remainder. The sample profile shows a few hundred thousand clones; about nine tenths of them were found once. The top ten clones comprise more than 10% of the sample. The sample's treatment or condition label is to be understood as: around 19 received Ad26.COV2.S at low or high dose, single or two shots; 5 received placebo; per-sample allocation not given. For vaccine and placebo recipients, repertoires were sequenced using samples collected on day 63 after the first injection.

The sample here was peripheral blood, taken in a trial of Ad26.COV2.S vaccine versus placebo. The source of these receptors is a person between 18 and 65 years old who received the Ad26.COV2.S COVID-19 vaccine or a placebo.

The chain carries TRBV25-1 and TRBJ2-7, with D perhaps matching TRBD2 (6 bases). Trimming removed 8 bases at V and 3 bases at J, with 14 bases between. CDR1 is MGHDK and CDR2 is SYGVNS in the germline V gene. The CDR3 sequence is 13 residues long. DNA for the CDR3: TGTGCCAGCCAGATGGGCGGGAACTACGAGCAGTACTTC. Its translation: CASQMGGNYEQYF.

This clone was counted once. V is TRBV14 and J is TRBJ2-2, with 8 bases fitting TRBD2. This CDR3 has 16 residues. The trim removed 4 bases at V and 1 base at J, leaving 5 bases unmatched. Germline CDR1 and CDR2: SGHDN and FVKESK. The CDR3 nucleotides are TGTGCCAGCAGCCCAATAGCGGGAATGAACACCGGGGAGCTGTTTTTT. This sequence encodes CASSPIAGMNTGELFF.

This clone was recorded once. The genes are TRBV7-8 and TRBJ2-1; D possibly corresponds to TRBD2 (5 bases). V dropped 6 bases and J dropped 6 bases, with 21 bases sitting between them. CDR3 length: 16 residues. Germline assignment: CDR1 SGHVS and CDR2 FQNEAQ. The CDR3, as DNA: TGTGCCAGCAGTTCCCTGACTACCCGGGCCCCCAATGAGCAGTTCTTC. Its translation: CASSSLTTRAPNEQFF.

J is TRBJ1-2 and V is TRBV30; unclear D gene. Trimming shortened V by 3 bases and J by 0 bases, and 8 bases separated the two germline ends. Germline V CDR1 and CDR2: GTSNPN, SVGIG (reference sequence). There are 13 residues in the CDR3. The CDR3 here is CAWSDNPNYGYTF. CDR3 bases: TGTGCCTGGAGCGACAATCCTAACTATGGCTACACCTTC.

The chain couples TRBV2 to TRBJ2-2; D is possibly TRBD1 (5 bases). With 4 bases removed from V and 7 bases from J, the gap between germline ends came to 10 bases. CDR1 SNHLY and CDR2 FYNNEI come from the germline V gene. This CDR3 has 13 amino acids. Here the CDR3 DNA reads TGTGCCAGCAGTGCTCAGGGTGTCGGGGAGCTGTTTTTT. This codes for CASSAQGVGELFF.

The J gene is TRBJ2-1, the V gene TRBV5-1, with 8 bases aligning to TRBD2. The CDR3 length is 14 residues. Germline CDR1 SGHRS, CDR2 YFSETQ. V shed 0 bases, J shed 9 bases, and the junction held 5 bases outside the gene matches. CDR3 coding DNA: TGCGCCAGCAGCTTGGCGGGAGGGCCTATTGAGCAGTTCTTC. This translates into CASSLAGGPIEQFF.

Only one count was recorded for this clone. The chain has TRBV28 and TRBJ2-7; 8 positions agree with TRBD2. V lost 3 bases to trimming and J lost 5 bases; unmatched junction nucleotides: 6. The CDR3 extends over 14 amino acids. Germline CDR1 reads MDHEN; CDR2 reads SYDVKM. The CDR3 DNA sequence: TGTGCCAGCAGTTTTTTCGGGAGGGGGGACGAGCAGTACTTC. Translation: CASSFFGRGDEQYF.

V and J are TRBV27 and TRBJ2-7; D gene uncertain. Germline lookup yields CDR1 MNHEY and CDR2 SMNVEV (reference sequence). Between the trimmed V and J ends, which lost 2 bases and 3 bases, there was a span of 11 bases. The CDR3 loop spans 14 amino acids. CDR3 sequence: CASSLKGSGYEQYF. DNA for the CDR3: TGTGCCAGCAGTTTAAAGGGATCGGGCTACGAGCAGTACTTC.

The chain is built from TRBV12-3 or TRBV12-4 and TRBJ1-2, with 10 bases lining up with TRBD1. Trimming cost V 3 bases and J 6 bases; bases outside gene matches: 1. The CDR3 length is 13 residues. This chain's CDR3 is CASSFGQGDGYTF. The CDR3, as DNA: TGTGCCAGCAGTTTTGGACAGGGGGATGGCTACACCTTC.

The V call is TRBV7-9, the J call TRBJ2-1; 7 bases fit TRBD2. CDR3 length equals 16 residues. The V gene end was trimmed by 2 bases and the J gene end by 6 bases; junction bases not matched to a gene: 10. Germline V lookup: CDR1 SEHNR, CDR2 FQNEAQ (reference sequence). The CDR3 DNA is TGTGCCAGCAGCTTAAGGGGAGGGACCGCAGCCAATGAGCAGTTCTTC. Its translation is CASSLRGGTAANEQFF.

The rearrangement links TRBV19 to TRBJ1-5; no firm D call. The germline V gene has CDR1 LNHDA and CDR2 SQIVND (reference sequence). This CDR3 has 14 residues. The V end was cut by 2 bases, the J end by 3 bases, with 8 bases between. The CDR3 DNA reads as TGTGCCAGTAGTATACTTAGTGACAATCAGCCCCAGCATTTT. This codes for CASSILSDNQPQHF. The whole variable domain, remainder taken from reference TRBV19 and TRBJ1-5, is DGGITQSPKYLFRKEGQNVTLSCEQNLNHDAMYWYRQDPGQGLRLIYYSQIVNDFQKGDIAEGYSVSREKKESFPLTVTSAQKNPTAFYLCASSILSDNQPQHFGDGTRLSIL.

CDR3 region: CASSHGISNTGELFF. The CDR3 DNA is TGTGCCAGCAGCCACGGGATCTCGAACACCGGGGAGCTGTTTTTT. This chain links TRBV11-2 with TRBJ2-2; TRBD2 might be the D (5 bases). The V gene's germline CDR1 is SGHAT and CDR2 FQNNGV. V lost 5 bases and J 0 bases, leaving 10 bases between the germline ends. CDR3 size: 15 residues.

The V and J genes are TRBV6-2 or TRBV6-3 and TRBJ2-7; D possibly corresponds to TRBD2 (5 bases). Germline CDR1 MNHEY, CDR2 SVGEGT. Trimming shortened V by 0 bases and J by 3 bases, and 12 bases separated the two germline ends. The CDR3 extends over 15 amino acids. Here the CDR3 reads CASSYSRAGDYEQYF. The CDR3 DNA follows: TGTGCCAGCAGTTACTCGAGGGCCGGGGACTACGAGCAGTACTTC.

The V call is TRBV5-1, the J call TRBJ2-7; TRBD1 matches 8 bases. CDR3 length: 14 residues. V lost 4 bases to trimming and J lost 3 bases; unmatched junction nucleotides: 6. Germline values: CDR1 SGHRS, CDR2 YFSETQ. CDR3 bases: TGCGCCAGCAGCCCCGGACAGGGAAACTACGAGCAGTACTTC. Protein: CASSPGQGNYEQYF.

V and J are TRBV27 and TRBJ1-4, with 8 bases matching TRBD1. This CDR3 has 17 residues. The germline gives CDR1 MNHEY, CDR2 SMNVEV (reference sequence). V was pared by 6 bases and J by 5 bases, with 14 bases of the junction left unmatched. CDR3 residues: CASSLVQRTGRNEKLFF. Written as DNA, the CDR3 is TGTGCCAGCAGCTTAGTCCAGCGGACAGGGCGGAATGAAAAACTGTTTTTT.

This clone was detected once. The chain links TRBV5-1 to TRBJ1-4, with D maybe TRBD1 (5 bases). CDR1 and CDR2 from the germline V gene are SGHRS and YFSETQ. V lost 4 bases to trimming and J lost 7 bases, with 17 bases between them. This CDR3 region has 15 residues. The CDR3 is CASSPLRGNGEKLFF. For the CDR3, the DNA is TGCGCCAGCAGCCCCTTGAGGGGCAACGGTGAAAAACTGTTTTTT.

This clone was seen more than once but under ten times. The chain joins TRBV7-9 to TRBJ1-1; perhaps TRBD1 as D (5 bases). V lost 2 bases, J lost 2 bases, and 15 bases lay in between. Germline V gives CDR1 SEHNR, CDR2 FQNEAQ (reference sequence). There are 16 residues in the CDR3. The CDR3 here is CASSLIGAGSNTEAFF. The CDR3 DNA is TGTGCCAGCAGCTTAATTGGGGCAGGAAGTAACACTGAAGCTTTCTTT.

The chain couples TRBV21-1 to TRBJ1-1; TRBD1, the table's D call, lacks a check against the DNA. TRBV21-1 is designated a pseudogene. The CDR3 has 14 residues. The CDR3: CASTLDRGRTEAFF. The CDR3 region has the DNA TGTGCCAGCACCCTAGACAGGGGAAGGACTGAAGCTTTCTTT.

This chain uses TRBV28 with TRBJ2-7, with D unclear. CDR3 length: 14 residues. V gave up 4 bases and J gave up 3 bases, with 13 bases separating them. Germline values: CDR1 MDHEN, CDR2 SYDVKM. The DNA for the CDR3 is TGTGCCAGCAGTTCGGCCGGAGAACTCTACGAGCAGTACTTC. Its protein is CASSSAGELYEQYF.

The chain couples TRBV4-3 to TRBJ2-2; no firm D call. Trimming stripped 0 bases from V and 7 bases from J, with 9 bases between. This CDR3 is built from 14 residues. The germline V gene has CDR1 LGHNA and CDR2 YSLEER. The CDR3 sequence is CASSQDRVIGELFF. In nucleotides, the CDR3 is TGCGCCAGCAGCCAAGATAGAGTTATCGGGGAGCTGTTTTTT.

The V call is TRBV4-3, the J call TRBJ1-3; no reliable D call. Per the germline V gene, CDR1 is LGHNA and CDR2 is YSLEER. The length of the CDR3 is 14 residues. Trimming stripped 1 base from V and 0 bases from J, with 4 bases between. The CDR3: CASSQAASGNTIYF. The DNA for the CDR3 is TGCGCCAGCAGCCAAGCTGCCTCTGGAAACACCATATATTTT.

The chain's CDR3 is CASSLGPPSPEQYF. The CDR3 nucleotides are TGTGCCAGCAGCTTAGGTCCCCCTAGTCCCGAGCAGTACTTC. This chain uses TRBV11-2 with TRBJ2-7, with D hard to call. CDR3 length: 14 amino acids. Trimming shortened V by 1 base and J by 6 bases, and 13 bases separated the two germline ends. Germline V CDR1 and CDR2: SGHAT, FQNNGV.